This T cell receptor (beta chain) derives from a study of cytomegalovirus exposure and HLA in healthy donors. Note on this clone: The antigen is undetermined.

Healthy individuals who donated bone marrow served as the donors. The germline V gene has CDR1 SGHDN and CDR2 FVKESK. V was pared by 1 base and J by 7 bases, with 11 bases between. The CDR3 has 14 residues. It was with 60 Vbeta and 13 Jbeta primers that the PCR ran. As originally analysed: An analysis performed later counted 60 million to 90 million unique TCR beta chains (roughly 11 million of them shared). TCRdb keeps only in-frame clones here, not all; method: immunoSEQ multiplex PCR. V, J and clone size derive from that table, while D and trimming were established from the DNA sequence. The sample carries 80,000 or so clones, 77% recorded once. Notes on the study in general: More clonal expansion characterized HLA-associated TCR beta chains than equally common others in a later analysis.

The chain joins TRBV14 to TRBJ2-1; TRBD1 is a possible D gene (6 bases). The sample was PBMCs. The TCR was taken from a man aged 50-59 years in good health and CMV-seropositive. CDR3 region: CASSQASGVNEQFF. In nucleotides, the CDR3 is TGTGCCAGCAGCCAAGCTTCAGGGGTGAATGAGCAGTTCTTC.